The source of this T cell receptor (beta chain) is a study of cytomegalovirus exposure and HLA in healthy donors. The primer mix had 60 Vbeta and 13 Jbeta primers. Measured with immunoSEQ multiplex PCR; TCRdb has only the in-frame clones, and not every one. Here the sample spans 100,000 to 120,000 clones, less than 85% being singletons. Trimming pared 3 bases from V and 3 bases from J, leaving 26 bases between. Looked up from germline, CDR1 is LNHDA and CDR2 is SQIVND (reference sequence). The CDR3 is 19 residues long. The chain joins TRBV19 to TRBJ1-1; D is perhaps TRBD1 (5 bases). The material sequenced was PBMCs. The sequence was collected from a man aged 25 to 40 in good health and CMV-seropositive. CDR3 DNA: TGTGCCAGTAGTATCCCAGGTCCCAGGGAAGGGGTATTGGACACTGAAGCTTTCTTT. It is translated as CASSIPGPREGVLDTEAFF.